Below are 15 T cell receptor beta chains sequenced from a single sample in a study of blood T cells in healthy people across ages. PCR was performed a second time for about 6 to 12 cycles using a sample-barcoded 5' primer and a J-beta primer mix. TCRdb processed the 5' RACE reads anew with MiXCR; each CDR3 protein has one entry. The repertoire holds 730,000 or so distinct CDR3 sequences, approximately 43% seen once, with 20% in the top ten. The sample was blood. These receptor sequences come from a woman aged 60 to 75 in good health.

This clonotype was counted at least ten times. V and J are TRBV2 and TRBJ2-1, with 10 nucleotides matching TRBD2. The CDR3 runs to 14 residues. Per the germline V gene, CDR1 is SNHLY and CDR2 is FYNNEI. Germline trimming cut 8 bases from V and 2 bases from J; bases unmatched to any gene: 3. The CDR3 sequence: CASASGRTYNEQFF. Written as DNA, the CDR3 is TGTGCCAGCGCTAGCGGGAGAACCTACAATGAGCAGTTCTTC.

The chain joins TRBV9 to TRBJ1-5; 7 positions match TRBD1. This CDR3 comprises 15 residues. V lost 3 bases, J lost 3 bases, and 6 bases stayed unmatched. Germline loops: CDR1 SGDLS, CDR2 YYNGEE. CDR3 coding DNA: TGTGCCAGCAGCGCCGCAGGGGGGTACAATCAGCCCCAGCATTTT. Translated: CASSAAGGYNQPQHF.

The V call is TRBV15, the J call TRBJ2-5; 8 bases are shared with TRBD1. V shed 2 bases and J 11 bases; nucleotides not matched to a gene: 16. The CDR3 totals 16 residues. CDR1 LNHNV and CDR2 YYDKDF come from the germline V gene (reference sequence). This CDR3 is CATSRTTGEEINEQYF. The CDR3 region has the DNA TGTGCCACCAGCAGAACGACAGGGGAGGAAATCAATGAGCAGTACTTC.

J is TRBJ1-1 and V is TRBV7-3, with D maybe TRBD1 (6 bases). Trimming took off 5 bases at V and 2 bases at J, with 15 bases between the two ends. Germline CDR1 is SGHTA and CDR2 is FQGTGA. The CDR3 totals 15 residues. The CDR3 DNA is TGTGCCAGCAGCCCCCAACAGGGACTAAACACTGAAGCTTTCTTT. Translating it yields CASSPQQGLNTEAFF.

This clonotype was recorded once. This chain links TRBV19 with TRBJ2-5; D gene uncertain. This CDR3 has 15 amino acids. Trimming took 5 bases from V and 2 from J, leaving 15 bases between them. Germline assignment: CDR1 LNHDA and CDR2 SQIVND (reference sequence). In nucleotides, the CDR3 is TGTGCCAGTAGTCAGGACCATTGCGTTCAAGAGACCCAGTACTTC. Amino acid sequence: CASSQDHCVQETQYF.

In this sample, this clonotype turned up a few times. The CDR3 sequence: CASSTLLHEQYF. In nucleotides, the CDR3 is TGTGCCAGCAGCACTCTTTTACACGAGCAGTACTTC. The chain couples TRBV7-9 to TRBJ2-7, with no clear D. CDR1 is SEHNR and CDR2 is FQNEAQ in the germline V gene (reference sequence). Trimming left V 5 bases short and J 5 bases short, with 10 bases between. The CDR3 length is 12 residues.

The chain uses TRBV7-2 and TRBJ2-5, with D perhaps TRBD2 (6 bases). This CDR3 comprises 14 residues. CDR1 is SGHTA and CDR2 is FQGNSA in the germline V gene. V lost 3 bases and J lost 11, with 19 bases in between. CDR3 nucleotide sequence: TGTGCCAGCAGCTTTAAGGGAGGACCCAATGAGCAGTACTTC. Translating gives CASSFKGGPNEQYF. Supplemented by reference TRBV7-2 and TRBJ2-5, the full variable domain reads GAGVSQSPSNKVTEKGKDVELRCDPISGHTALYWYRQSLGQGLEFLIYFQGNSAPDKSGLPSDRFSAERTGGSVSTLTIQRTQQEDSAVYLCASSFKGGPNEQYFGPGTRLLVL.

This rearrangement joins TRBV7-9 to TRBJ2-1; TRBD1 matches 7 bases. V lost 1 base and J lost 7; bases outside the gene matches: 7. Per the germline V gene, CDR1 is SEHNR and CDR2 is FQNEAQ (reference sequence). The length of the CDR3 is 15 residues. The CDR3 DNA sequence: TGTGCCAGCAGCTTAGGGCGCCAGGGGGTTAATGAGCAGTTCTTC. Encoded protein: CASSLGRQGVNEQFF.

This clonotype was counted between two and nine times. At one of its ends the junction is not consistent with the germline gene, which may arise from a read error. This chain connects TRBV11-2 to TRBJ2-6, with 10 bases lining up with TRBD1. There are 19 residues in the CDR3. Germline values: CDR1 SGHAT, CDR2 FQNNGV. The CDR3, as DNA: TGTGCCAGCAGCTTCTATCCCGGGACAGGGGCCTCTGGGGCCAACGTCCTGACTTTT. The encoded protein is CASSFYPGTGASGANVLTF. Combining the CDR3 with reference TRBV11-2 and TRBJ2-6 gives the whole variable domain EAGVAQSPRYKIIEKRQSVAFWCNPISGHATLYWYQQILGQGPKLLIQFQNNGVVDDSQLPKDRFSAERLKGVDSTLKIQPAKLEDSAVYLCASSFYPGTGASGANVLTFGAGSRLTVL.

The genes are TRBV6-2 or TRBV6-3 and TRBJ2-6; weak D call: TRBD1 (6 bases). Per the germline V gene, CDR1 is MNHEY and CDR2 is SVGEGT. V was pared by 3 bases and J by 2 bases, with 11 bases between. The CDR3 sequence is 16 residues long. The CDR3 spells CASSYDQGTGANVLTF. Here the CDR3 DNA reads TGTGCCAGCAGTTATGACCAGGGGACTGGGGCCAACGTCCTGACTTTC.

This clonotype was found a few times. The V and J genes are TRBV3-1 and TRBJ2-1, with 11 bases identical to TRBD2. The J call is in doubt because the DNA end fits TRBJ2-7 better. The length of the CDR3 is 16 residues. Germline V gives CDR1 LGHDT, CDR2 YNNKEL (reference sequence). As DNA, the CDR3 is TGTGCCAGCAGCCAACAGGGACTAGCGGCAGGCAATGAGCAGTACTTC. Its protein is CASSQQGLAAGNEQYF.

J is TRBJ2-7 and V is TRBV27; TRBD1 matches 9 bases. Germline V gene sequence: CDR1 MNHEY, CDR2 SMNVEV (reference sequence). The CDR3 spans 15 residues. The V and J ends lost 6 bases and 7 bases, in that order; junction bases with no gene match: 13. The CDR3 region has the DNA TGTGCCAGCAGGGAAGTGGGACAGGGAGTTATGGAGCAGTACTTC. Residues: CASREVGQGVMEQYF.

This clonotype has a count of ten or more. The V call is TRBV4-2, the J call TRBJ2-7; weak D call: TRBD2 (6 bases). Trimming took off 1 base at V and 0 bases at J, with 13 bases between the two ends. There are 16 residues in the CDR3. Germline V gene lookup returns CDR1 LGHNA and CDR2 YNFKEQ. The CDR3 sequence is CASSQVEGFSSYEQYF. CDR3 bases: TGTGCCAGCAGCCAAGTGGAGGGCTTCAGCTCCTACGAGCAGTACTTC.

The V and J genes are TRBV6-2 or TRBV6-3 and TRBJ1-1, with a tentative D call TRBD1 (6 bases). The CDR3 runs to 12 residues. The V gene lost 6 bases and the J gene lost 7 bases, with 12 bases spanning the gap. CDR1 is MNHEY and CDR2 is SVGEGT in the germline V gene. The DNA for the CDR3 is TGTGCCAGCAGGGACCCGGACAGTGAAGCTTTCTTT. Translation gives CASRDPDSEAFF.

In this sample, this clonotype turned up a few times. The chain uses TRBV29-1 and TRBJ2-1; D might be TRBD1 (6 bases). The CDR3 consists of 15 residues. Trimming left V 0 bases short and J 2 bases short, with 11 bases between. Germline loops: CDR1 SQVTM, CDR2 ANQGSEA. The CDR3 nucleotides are TGCAGCGTTGAAGAGGACAGCCTAACCTACAATGAGCAGTTCTTC. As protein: CSVEEDSLTYNEQFF.